This TCR beta chain was profiled in a study of cytomegalovirus exposure and HLA in healthy donors. Across the whole study: Most genotyped donors, roughly 80% of around 370, had Caucasian-associated genetic ancestry.

Remarks on this clone: Antigen specificity is unknown.

General study findings and limits: Indistinguishability led to the exclusion of some V segments, TRBV6-2 and TRBV6-3 included. CMV antigen specificity of three CMV-associated chains was confirmed in vitro.

The PCR contained 60 Vbeta and 13 Jbeta primers. Repertoires were generated with immunoSEQ multiplex PCR, while TCRdb's copy carries only in-frame clones and drops some. Its table lists 200,000 to 250,000 clones. CDR3 length: 15 residues. The junction had 3 bases not matched to a gene; V was cut back by 0 bases and J by 5 bases. Germline assignment: CDR1 SGHNT and CDR2 YYREEE (reference sequence). This rearrangement joins TRBV5-4 to TRBJ2-3; 10 bases line up with TRBD1. The source is a woman aged 25 to 39 in good health and CMV-seropositive. The sample comprised PBMCs. The CDR3 DNA reads as TGTGCCAGCAGCTTGGGGACAGGGGGACAAGATACGCAGTATTTT. Amino acids: CASSLGTGGQDTQYF.